This TCR beta chain was profiled in a study of early T cells in non-severe SARS-CoV-2 infection. Study results and limitations: VDJdb matching skewed toward anti-spike CD8 responses, missing private and CD4 specificities.

This clonotype was counted a few times. The antigen remains undetermined. The CDR3 has 15 residues. Germline V CDR1 and CDR2: SGHVS, FNYEAQ. The V gene lost 5 bases and the J gene lost 1 base, with 14 bases spanning the gap. TCRdb recomputed calls from the 5' RACE reads with MiXCR, one row per CDR3 protein. Of some 67,000 distinct CDR3 sequences listed, 9% to 10% are singletons. This TCR derives from an adult who was a healthcare worker with PCR-confirmed SARS-CoV-2 infection or an uninfected control (not recorded which). The rearrangement links TRBV7-6 to TRBJ1-1; D is unclear. The sample in question was whole blood, obtained at baseline. CDR3 loop: CASSEVERSNTEAFF. CDR3 sequence (DNA): TGTGCCAGCAGCGAGGTAGAGAGGTCGAACACTGAAGCTTTCTTT.